Below are 27 T cell receptor beta chains sequenced from a single sample in a study of T cell responses to AZD1222 COVID-19 vaccine. The table came from immunoSEQ multiplex PCR; TCRdb's copy has only in-frame clones and leaves some out. The sample includes about 100,000 clones, roughly nine tenths of them seen just once. The sample consisted of peripheral blood, taken on day 0 of AZD1222 vaccination. The receptors originated from an adult in good health.

This clone was observed a single time. The chain recombines TRBV5-6 with TRBJ2-5, with 7 bases that match TRBD1. The CDR3 has 16 amino acids. Per germline, CDR1 SGHDT and CDR2 YYEEEE. V shed 3 bases, J shed 5 bases, and the junction held 13 bases outside the gene matches. CDR3 residues: CASSYLQGVTRETQYF. The CDR3 coding sequence is TGTGCCAGCAGCTACTTGCAGGGGGTCACAAGGGAGACCCAGTACTTC.

J is TRBJ2-4 and V is TRBV27; D might be TRBD1 or TRBD2, each matching 6 bases. CDR1 and CDR2 (germline): MNHEY, SMNVEV (reference sequence). This CDR3 contains 17 residues. V gave up 4 bases and J gave up 7 bases, with 23 bases separating them. The CDR3: CASSYYPRDTGENIQYF. CDR3 coding DNA: TGTGCCAGCAGTTACTACCCTCGGGACACGGGAGAGAACATTCAGTACTTC.

The chain is built from TRBV19 and TRBJ2-1; 7 positions agree with TRBD2. Germline V gene sequence: CDR1 LNHDA, CDR2 SQIVND (reference sequence). After removal of 5 bases from V and 7 bases from J, the junction contained 11 bases not matched to a gene. CDR3 length: 15 amino acids. CDR3 sequence reads: CASSPLAAGTNEQFF. The CDR3 DNA reads TGTGCCAGTAGTCCCCTCGCAGCGGGAACTAATGAGCAGTTCTTC.

CDR3 amino acids: CAWSEGHNSPLHF. CDR3 nucleotide sequence: TGTGCCTGGAGTGAGGGGCATAATTCACCCCTCCACTTT. J is TRBJ1-6 and V is TRBV30, with D tentatively TRBD1 (5 bases). Germline loops: CDR1 GTSNPN, CDR2 SVGIG (reference sequence). The CDR3 covers 13 residues. V dropped 1 base and J dropped 5 bases, with 6 bases sitting between them. The full variable domain, with the rest looked up from reference TRBV30 and TRBJ1-6, is SQTIHQWPATLVQPVGSPLSLECTVEGTSNPNLYWYRQAAGRGLQLLFYSVGIGQISSEVPQNLSASRPQDRQFILSSKKLLLSDSGFYLCAWSEGHNSPLHFGNGTRLTVT.

The chain couples TRBV6-5 to TRBJ2-7, with TRBD1 identical over 8 bases. Looked up from germline, CDR1 is MNHEY and CDR2 is SVGAGI. V lost 5 bases to trimming and J lost 2 bases; unmatched junction nucleotides: 8. There are 15 residues in the CDR3. The CDR3 bases are TGTGCCAGCAGTCCCGGACAGGGAGCAACCTACGAGCAGTACTTC. Encoded protein: CASSPGQGATYEQYF.

This clone was observed once. The V call is TRBV5-1, the J call TRBJ2-7; either TRBD1 or TRBD2 may fit D (6 bases each). The germline CDR1 and CDR2 sequences are SGHRS and YFSETQ. Trimming cost V 4 bases and J 0 bases, with 20 bases left between them. CDR3 size: 17 residues. The DNA for the CDR3 is TGCGCCAGCAGCGTTTTTACAGGGAGAGCGGGCTCCTACGAGCAGTACTTC. It specifies CASSVFTGRAGSYEQYF.

This clone was detected once. This rearrangement joins TRBV11-2 to TRBJ1-1; TRBD1 matches at 7 bases. Germline CDR1 and CDR2: SGHAT and FQNNGV. After removal of 6 bases from V and 2 bases from J, the junction contained 9 bases not matched to a gene. This CDR3 is 15 amino acids long. This chain's CDR3 is CASRDGTGANTEAFF. In DNA, the CDR3 is TGTGCCAGCAGGGACGGAACAGGGGCTAACACTGAAGCTTTCTTT.

The CDR3 sequence is CASSQGVAGGFGYTF. CDR3 bases: TGTGCCAGCAGCCAAGGCGTGGCAGGGGGTTTTGGCTACACCTTC. The chain has TRBV7-9 and TRBJ1-2, with 7 nucleotides matching TRBD1. The CDR3 has 15 amino acids. The trim removed 5 bases at V and 7 bases at J, leaving 13 bases unmatched. The V gene's germline CDR1 is SEHNR and CDR2 FQNEAQ (reference sequence).

V and J are TRBV6-1 and TRBJ1-2; no definite D call. From germline, CDR1 is MNHNS and CDR2 SASEGT. CDR3 length: 12 residues. V was shortened by 2 bases and J by 0 bases, with 1 base between the two germline ends. The CDR3 DNA reads TGTGCCAGCAGTGAAACTAACTATGGCTACACCTTC. Residues: CASSETNYGYTF.

The chain is built from TRBV28 and TRBJ1-2; D possibly corresponds to TRBD1 (5 bases). The length of the CDR3 is 14 residues. CDR1 MDHEN and CDR2 SYDVKM come from the germline V gene. V was pared by 7 bases and J by 4 bases, with 16 bases between. CDR3 loop: CASTPQGGPYGYTF. The CDR3, as DNA: TGTGCCAGCACCCCGCAGGGCGGTCCCTATGGCTACACCTTC.

This sequence joins TRBV11-2 and TRBJ1-2; D is undetermined. This CDR3 is built from 12 residues. The germline V and J ends were trimmed by 0 bases and 8 bases, with 7 bases remaining between them. CDR1 and CDR2 (germline): SGHAT, FQNNGV. CDR3 amino acids: CASSLEASGYTF. CDR3 bases: TGTGCCAGCAGCTTAGAGGCCTCCGGCTACACCTTC.

This rearrangement joins TRBV7-2 to TRBJ1-1; D possibly corresponds to TRBD1 (5 bases). Germline V gene sequence: CDR1 SGHTA, CDR2 FQGNSA. The CDR3 length is 13 residues. V shed 3 bases and J shed 5 bases, with 10 bases lying between them. This chain's CDR3 is CASSFRGGTEAFF. Here the CDR3 DNA reads TGTGCCAGCAGCTTTCGGGGGGGTACTGAAGCTTTCTTT.

This clone was detected only once. The chain combines TRBV12-3 or TRBV12-4 with TRBJ1-3, with unresolved D. The CDR3 sequence is 13 residues long. Trimming removed 3 bases from V and 4 bases from J, with 7 bases in between. The CDR3 here is CASSLSGGNTIYF. The CDR3 bases are TGTGCCAGCAGTTTGAGTGGAGGAAACACCATATATTTT.

This sequence joins TRBV30 and TRBJ1-2; D is ambiguous. With 6 bases removed from V and 2 bases from J, the gap between germline ends came to 16 bases. The CDR3 covers 14 residues. Germline lookup yields CDR1 GTSNPN and CDR2 SVGIG (reference sequence). CDR3 bases: TGTGCCTGTAACTCTCGAACGGGGAACTATGGCTACACCTTC. Protein product: CACNSRTGNYGYTF.

This chain connects TRBV9 to TRBJ2-2; maybe TRBD2 (6 bases). CDR1 and CDR2 (germline): SGDLS, YYNGEE. The length of the CDR3 is 16 residues. V lost 3 bases, J lost 2 bases, and 14 bases lay in between. The CDR3 region is CASSAGVLANTGELFF. DNA of the CDR3: TGTGCCAGCAGCGCGGGGGTCCTAGCCAACACCGGGGAGCTGTTTTTT.

V usage is TRBV5-1 and J usage is TRBJ1-2, with 9 bases identical to TRBD1. This CDR3 contains 14 residues. Germline V gene lookup returns CDR1 SGHRS and CDR2 YFSETQ. J lost 5 bases, V lost 3 bases, and 5 bases had no gene match. CDR3 DNA sequence: TGCGCCAGCAGCTCGGGACAGGGAATGTATGGCTACACCTTC. This codes for CASSSGQGMYGYTF.

In nucleotides, the CDR3 is TGTGCCACCGAGTCAGGGGGAGGAAACACCATATATTTT. Residues: CATESGGGNTIYF. This rearrangement joins TRBV18 to TRBJ1-3; 7 nucleotides agree with TRBD1. This CDR3 region has 13 residues. CDR1 KGHSH and CDR2 LQKENI come from the germline V gene. V was pared by 10 bases and J by 4 bases, with 7 bases of the junction left unmatched.

V gene TRBV6-5 combines with J gene TRBJ1-6; 9 nucleotides align to TRBD1. V lost 2 bases, J lost 10 bases, and 0 bases stayed unmatched. The germline gives CDR1 MNHEY, CDR2 SVGAGI. The CDR3 spans 13 residues. The CDR3 spells CASSYTGGSPLHF. The CDR3 coding sequence is TGTGCCAGCAGTTACACAGGGGGCTCACCCCTCCACTTT.

The chain has TRBV4-1 and TRBJ2-7, with D unresolved. The V gene's germline CDR1 is MGHRA and CDR2 YSYEKL. The CDR3 contains 14 residues. V was shortened by 6 bases and J by 4 bases, with 16 bases between the two germline ends. The CDR3 DNA sequence: TGCGCCAGCAGTCACAGTGGTAGCCGATACGAGCAGTACTTC. This translates into CASSHSGSRYEQYF.

The chain has TRBV30 and TRBJ2-3, with a tentative D call TRBD1 (5 bases). Trimming cost V 2 bases and J 0 bases, with 9 bases left between them. The CDR3 sequence is 14 residues long. Germline loops: CDR1 GTSNPN, CDR2 SVGIG (reference sequence). The CDR3, as DNA: TGTGCCTGGAGTACCCGGACAAGCACAGATACGCAGTATTTT. This encodes CAWSTRTSTDTQYF.

The chain recombines TRBV11-2 with TRBJ1-1; D is undetermined. Germline V gene data show CDR1 as SGHAT and CDR2 as FQNNGV. The CDR3 covers 16 residues. V was shortened by 5 bases and J by 1 base, with 17 bases between the two germline ends. The CDR3, as DNA: TGTGCCAGCAGCCGAGGGTGGGTGGGCTGGAACACTGAAGCTTTCTTT. Translated, it gives CASSRGWVGWNTEAFF.

The chain uses TRBV5-4 and TRBJ1-1; D gene uncertain. CDR1 and CDR2 (germline): SGHNT, YYREEE (reference sequence). The V gene lost 0 bases and the J gene lost 0 bases, with 9 bases spanning the gap. The CDR3 is 15 residues long. CDR3 nucleotide sequence: TGTGCCAGCAGCTTGGAGGGAGCGATGAACACTGAAGCTTTCTTT. Protein product: CASSLEGAMNTEAFF.

The V and J genes are TRBV7-8 and TRBJ2-7; D remains unclear. Trimming shortened V by 6 bases and J by 1 base, and 10 bases separated the two germline ends. The germline gives CDR1 SGHVS, CDR2 FQNEAQ. The CDR3 is 13 residues long. The DNA of the CDR3 is TGTGCCAGCAGTGGCGGTCTTTCCTACGAGCAGTACTTC. It translates to CASSGGLSYEQYF.

The chain recombines TRBV19 with TRBJ1-4; 9 nucleotides align to TRBD1. V lost 7 bases and J lost 0; bases outside the gene matches: 6. The germline V gene encodes CDR1 LNHDA and CDR2 SQIVND (reference sequence). This CDR3 region has 16 residues. The CDR3 coding sequence is TGTGCCAGTACCGCGGGACAGGGCTCAACTAATGAAAAACTGTTTTTT. Residues: CASTAGQGSTNEKLFF. Based on the CDR3 plus reference TRBV19 and TRBJ1-4, the full variable domain is DGGITQSPKYLFRKEGQNVTLSCEQNLNHDAMYWYRQDPGQGLRLIYYSQIVNDFQKGDIAEGYSVSREKKESFPLTVTSAQKNPTAFYLCASTAGQGSTNEKLFFGSGTQLSVL.

This sequence joins TRBV4-1 and TRBJ2-2; tentative D call: TRBD1 (6 bases). Trimming took off 11 bases at V and 5 bases at J, with 21 bases between the two ends. The germline V gene has CDR1 MGHRA and CDR2 YSYEKL. The CDR3 totals 15 residues. For the CDR3, the DNA is TGCGCCGGACGACAGGAGGCGGAAGGGACCGGGGAGCTGTTTTTT. Translated, it gives CAGRQEAEGTGELFF.

V and J are TRBV10-3 and TRBJ2-7; no reliable D call. Trimming removed 8 bases at V and 0 bases at J, with 14 bases between. This CDR3 contains 14 residues. Germline loops: CDR1 ENHRY, CDR2 SYGVKD. The CDR3 nucleotides read TGTGCCATCTCCCCGGGCCAGAGCTCCTACGAGCAGTACTTC. Translation: CAISPGQSSYEQYF.

The chain joins TRBV29-1 to TRBJ2-5, with D perhaps TRBD1 or TRBD2 (6 bases each). Germline loops: CDR1 SQVTM, CDR2 ANQGSEA. Trimming shortened V by 1 base and J by 5 bases, and 14 bases separated the two germline ends. The CDR3 length is 14 residues. This CDR3 is CSVEVSGGRETQYF. In DNA, the CDR3 is TGCAGCGTTGAAGTTTCCGGGGGCCGGGAGACCCAGTACTTC. Combining the CDR3 with reference TRBV29-1 and TRBJ2-5 gives the whole variable domain SAVISQKPSRDICQRGTSLTIQCQVDSQVTMMFWYRQQPGQSLTLIATANQGSEATYESGFVIDKFPISRPNLTFSTLTVSNMSPEDSSIYLCSVEVSGGRETQYFGPGTRLLVL.